This TCR beta chain was retrieved from a study of blood T cell repertoires in COVID-19. Study-level information: Samples of COVID-19 (acute and convalescent) were obtained from the United States, Italy and Spain. PBMCs, B-cell-depleted T cells, or T cells provided the cDNA or gDNA that made up the material.

Authors' analysis steps: It was from reference gene primer amplification that nucleated cell counts were estimated. Assay used: immunoSEQ multiplex PCR; TCRdb lists only in-frame clones, some missing. Clone size and V and J calls were adopted from that table, with D and trimming inferred from the DNA. Seen here are over 65,000 clones, about 78% observed once, and the top ten hold around 34%. The CDR3 loop spans 11 amino acids. V lost 5 bases and J lost 9, with 11 bases in between. CDR1 and CDR2 (germline): MGHDK, SYGVNS. A Seattle source enrolled patients during active infection and followed them longitudinally.

Sequencing was carried out using peripheral blood. This clonotype was sampled from a man aged 60 to 75 with COVID-19, enrolled during active disease. The genes are TRBV25-1 and TRBJ2-7; TRBD2 is a possible D gene (6 bases). CDR3 residues: CASSIGGPQYF. DNA for the CDR3: TGTGCCAGCAGTATCGGGGGACCGCAGTACTTC.